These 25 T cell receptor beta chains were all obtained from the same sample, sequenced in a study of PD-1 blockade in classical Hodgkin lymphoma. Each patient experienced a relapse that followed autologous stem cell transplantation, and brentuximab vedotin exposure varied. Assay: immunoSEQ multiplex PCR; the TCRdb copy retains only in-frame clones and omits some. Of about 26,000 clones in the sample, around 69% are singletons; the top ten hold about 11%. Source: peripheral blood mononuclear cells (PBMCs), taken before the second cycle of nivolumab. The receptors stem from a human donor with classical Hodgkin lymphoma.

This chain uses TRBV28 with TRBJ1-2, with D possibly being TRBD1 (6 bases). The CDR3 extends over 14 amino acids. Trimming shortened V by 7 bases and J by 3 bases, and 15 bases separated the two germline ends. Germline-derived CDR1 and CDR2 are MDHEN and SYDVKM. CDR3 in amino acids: CASTLVTGDYGYTF. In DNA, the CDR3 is TGTGCCAGCACTCTCGTGACAGGAGACTATGGCTACACCTTC.

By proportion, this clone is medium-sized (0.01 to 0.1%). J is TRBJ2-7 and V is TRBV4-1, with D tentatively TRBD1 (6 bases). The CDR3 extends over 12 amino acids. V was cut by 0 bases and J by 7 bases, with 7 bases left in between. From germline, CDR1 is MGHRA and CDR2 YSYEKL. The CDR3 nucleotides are TGCGCCAGCAGCCAAGAAAGGGGGGAGCAGTACTTC. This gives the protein CASSQERGEQYF.

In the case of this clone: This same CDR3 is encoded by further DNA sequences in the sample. In nucleotides, the CDR3 is TGTGCCAGCACTAGAGATGAGCAGTTCTTC. Translating it yields CASTRDEQFF. The chain combines TRBV2 with TRBJ2-1; D ambiguous. Germline V gene lookup returns CDR1 SNHLY and CDR2 FYNNEI. The length of the CDR3 is 10 residues. The V end was cut by 7 bases, the J end by 8 bases, with 6 bases between.

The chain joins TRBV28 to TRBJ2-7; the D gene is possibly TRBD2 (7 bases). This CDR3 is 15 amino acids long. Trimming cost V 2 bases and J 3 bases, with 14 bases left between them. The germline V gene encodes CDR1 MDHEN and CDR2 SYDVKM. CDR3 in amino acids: CASSLPGGGYYEQYF. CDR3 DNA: TGTGCCAGCAGTTTACCGGGGGGCGGTTACTACGAGCAGTACTTC.

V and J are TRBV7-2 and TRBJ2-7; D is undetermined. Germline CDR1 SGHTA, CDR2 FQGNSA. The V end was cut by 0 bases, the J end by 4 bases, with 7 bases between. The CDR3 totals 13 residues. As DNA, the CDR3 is TGTGCCAGCAGCTTAGCGCGGCAATACGAGCAGTACTTC. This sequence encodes CASSLARQYEQYF. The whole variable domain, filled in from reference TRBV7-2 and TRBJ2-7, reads GAGVSQSPSNKVTEKGKDVELRCDPISGHTALYWYRQSLGQGLEFLIYFQGNSAPDKSGLPSDRFSAERTGGSVSTLTIQRTQQEDSAVYLCASSLARQYEQYFGPGTRLTVT.

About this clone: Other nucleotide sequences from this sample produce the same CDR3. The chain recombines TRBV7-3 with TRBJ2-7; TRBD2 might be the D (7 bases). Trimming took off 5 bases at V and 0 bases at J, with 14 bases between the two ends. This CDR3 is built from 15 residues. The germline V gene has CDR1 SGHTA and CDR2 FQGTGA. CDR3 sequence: CASSLGRGSSYEQYF. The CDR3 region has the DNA TGTGCCAGCAGCCTAGGGAGGGGGAGCTCCTACGAGCAGTACTTC. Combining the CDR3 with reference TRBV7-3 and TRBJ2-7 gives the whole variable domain GAGVSQTPSNKVTEKGKYVELRCDPISGHTALYWYRQSLGQGPEFLIYFQGTGAADDSGLPNDRFFAVRPEGSVSTLKIQRTERGDSAVYLCASSLGRGSSYEQYFGPGTRLTVT.

The CDR3, as DNA: TGTGCCTGGAGTGCTGGGGGCAGTTCCTACGAGCAGTACTTC. It codes for CAWSAGGSSYEQYF. This chain connects TRBV30 to TRBJ2-7, with a possible D match to TRBD1 (6 bases). The CDR3 has 14 residues. Trimming took off 1 base at V and 1 base at J, with 11 bases between the two ends. Per the germline V gene, CDR1 is GTSNPN and CDR2 is SVGIG (reference sequence).

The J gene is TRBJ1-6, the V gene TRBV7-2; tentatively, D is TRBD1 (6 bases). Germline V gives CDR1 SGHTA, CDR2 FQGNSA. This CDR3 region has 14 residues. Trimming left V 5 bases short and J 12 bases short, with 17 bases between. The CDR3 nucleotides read TGTGCCAGCAGCCCGTGGGGGCTTGATAGACCCCTCCACTTT. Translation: CASSPWGLDRPLHF.

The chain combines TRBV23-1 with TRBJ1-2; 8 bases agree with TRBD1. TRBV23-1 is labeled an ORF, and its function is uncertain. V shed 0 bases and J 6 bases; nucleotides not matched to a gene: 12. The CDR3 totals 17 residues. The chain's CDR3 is CASSQSVGRGRENGYTF. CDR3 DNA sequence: TGCGCCAGCAGTCAATCGGTCGGCAGGGGGCGGGAGAATGGCTACACCTTC.

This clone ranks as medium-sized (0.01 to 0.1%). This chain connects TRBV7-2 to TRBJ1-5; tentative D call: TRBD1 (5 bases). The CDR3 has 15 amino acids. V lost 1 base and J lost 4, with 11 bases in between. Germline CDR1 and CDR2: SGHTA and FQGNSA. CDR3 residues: CASSLVGGGNQPQHF. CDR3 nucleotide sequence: TGTGCCAGCAGCTTAGTGGGTGGGGGGAATCAGCCCCAGCATTTT.

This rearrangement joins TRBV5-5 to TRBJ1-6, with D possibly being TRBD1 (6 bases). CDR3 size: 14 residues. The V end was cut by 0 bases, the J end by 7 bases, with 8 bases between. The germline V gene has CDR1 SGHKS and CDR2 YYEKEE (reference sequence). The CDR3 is CASSLGTENSPLHF. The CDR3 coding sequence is TGTGCCAGCAGCTTGGGGACAGAGAATTCACCCCTCCACTTT.

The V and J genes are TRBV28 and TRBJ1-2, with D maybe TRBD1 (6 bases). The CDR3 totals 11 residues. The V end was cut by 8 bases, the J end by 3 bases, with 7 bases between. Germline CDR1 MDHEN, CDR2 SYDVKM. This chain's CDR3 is CASGTHYGYTF. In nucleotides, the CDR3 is TGTGCCAGCGGGACACACTATGGCTACACCTTC.

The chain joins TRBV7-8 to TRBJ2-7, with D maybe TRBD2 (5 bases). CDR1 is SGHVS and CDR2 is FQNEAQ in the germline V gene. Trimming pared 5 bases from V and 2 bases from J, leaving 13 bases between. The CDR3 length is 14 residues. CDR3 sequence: CASSPEGLAYEQYF. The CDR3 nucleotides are TGTGCCAGCAGCCCCGAGGGTTTAGCCTACGAGCAGTACTTC. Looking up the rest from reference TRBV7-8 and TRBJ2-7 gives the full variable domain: GAGVSQSPRYKVAKRGQDVALRCDPISGHVSLFWYQQALGQGPEFLTYFQNEAQLDKSGLPSDRFFAERPEGSVSTLKIQRTQQEDSAVYLCASSPEGLAYEQYFGPGTRLTVT.

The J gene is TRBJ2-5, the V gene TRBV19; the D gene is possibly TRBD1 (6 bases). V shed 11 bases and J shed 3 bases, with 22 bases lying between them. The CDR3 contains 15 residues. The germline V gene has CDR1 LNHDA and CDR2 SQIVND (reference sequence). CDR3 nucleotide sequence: TGTGCCTCCCAGGGAACAGGGAGAGGAGAAGAGACCCAGTACTTC. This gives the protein CASQGTGRGEETQYF.

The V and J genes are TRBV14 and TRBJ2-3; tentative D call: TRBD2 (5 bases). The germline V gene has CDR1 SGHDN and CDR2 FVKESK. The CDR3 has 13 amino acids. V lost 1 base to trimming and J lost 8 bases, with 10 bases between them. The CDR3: CASSQGSGLTQYF. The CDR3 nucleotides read TGTGCCAGCAGCCAAGGGAGCGGTCTTACGCAGTATTTT.

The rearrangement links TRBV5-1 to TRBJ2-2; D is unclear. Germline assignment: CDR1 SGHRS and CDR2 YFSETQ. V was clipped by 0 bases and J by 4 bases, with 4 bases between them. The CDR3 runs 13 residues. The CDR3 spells CASSLDITGELFF. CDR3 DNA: TGCGCCAGCAGCTTGGATATCACCGGGGAGCTGTTTTTT. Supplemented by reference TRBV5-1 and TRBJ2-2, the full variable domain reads KAGVTQTPRYLIKTRGQQVTLSCSPISGHRSVSWYQQTPGQGLQFLFEYFSETQRNKGNFPGRFSGRQFSNSRSEMNVSTLELGDSALYLCASSLDITGELFFGEGSRLTVL.

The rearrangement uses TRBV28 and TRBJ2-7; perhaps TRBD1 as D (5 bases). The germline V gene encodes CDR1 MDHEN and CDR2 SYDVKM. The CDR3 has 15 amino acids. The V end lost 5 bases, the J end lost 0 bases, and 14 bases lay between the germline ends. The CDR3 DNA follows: TGTGCCAGCAGTGGGTCTCAGGGTTTCTCCTACGAGCAGTACTTC. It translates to CASSGSQGFSYEQYF.

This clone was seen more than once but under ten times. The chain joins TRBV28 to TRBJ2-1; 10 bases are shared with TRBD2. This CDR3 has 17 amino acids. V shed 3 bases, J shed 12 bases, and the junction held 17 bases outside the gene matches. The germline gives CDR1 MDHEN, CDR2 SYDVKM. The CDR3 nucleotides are TGTGCCAGCAGTTTTGATCCAGAAGCGGGGGGGAGGATAGGGCAGTTCTTC. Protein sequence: CASSFDPEAGGRIGQFF.

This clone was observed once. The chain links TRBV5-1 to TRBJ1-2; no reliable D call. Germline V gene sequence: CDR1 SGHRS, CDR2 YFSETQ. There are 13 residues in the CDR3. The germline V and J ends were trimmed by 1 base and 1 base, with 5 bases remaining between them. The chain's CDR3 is CASSLTVNYGYTF. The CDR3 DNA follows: TGCGCCAGCAGCTTGACGGTTAACTATGGCTACACCTTC.

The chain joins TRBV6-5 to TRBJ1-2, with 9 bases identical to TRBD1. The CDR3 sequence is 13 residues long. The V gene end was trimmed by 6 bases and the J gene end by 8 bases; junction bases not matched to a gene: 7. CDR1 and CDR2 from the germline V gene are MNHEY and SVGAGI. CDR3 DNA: TGTGCCAGCAGCAAAGGACAGGGGTTAGGCTACACCTTC. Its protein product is CASSKGQGLGYTF.

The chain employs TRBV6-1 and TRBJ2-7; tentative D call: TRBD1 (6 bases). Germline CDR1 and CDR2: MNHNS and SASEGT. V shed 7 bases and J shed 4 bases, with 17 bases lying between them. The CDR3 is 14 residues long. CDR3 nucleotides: TGTGCCAGCACCGACAGGACTCGAGGATACGAGCAGTACTTC. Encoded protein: CASTDRTRGYEQYF.

As DNA, the CDR3 is TGCGCCAGCAGCTTGGGGCCAACCCCGGACAGGGGGCACATTCAGTACTTC. Translation gives CASSLGPTPDRGHIQYF. The chain has TRBV5-1 and TRBJ2-4, with 11 bases fitting TRBD1. The CDR3 has 17 residues. With V trimmed by 0 bases and J by 8 bases, 10 bases remained unmatched. Germline V gives CDR1 SGHRS, CDR2 YFSETQ.

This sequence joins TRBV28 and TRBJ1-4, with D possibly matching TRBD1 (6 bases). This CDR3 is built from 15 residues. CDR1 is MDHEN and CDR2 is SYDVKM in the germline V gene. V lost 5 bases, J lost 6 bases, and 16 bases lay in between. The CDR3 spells CASSLPGGADEKLFF. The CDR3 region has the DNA TGTGCCAGCAGTCTCCCGGGGGGGGCTGATGAAAAACTGTTTTTT.

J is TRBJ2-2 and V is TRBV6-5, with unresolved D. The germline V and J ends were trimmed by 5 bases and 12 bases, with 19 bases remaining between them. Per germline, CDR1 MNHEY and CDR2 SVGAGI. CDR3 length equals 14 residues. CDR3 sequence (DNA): TGTGCCAGCAGTCCTCGGGTTTCTGCACGGAAGCTGTTTTTT. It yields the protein CASSPRVSARKLFF.

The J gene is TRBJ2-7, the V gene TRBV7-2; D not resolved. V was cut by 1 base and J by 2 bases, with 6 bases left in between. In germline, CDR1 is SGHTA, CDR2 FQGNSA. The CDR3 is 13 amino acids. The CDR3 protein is CASSLDRAYEQYF. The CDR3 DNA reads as TGTGCCAGCAGCTTAGACCGCGCCTACGAGCAGTACTTC.